This TCR beta chain was retrieved from a study of response to subunit inactivated influenza vaccine. TCRdb re-called the RT-PCR reads with MiXCR, one entry per CDR3 protein. The table includes 300,000 to 350,000 distinct CDR3 sequences, 21% detected once. As concerns this clonotype: The antigen is unknown.

The CDR3 has 13 residues. Germline-derived CDR1 and CDR2 are SQVTM and ANQGSEA. V lost 7 bases to trimming and J lost 0 bases, with 11 bases between them. Notes on the study in general: It was the authors' suggestion that each seasonal influenza vaccination recruits few new T cells.

The V and J genes are TRBV29-1 and TRBJ2-3; TRBD2 is a possible D gene (5 bases). The source material was PBMCs from blood, sampled 21 months after vaccination. This clonotype originated in a man between 50 and 75 years old who received an inactivated influenza vaccine. The CDR3 region is CSGAVTSTDTQYF. Written as DNA, the CDR3 is TGCAGCGGAGCGGTAACTAGCACAGATACGCAGTATTTT.